These 27 T cell receptor beta chains originate from one sample sequenced in a study of monozygotic twins with inflammatory bowel disease (dated by TCRdb to the late 2010s). Receptors were amplified or captured by 5' RACE. The sequencer listed for this sample is Illumina HiSeq 2500. Reads reprocessed by TCRdb are summarized as one entry per CDR3 protein sequence, and DNA is absent. In this sample's table one finds 190,000 or so distinct CDR3 sequences. The ten largest clones take up 1.5% to 2% of the sample. The material sequenced was blood. The receptors come from a human donor with ulcerative colitis or Crohn's disease, or a healthy co-twin of an affected twin (not recorded which).

V is TRBV12-3 or TRBV12-4 and J is TRBJ1-3. The CDR3 loop spans 15 amino acids. CDR3 residues: CASSPWTDSGNTIYF.

The genes are TRBV4-2 and TRBJ1-4; the D call of TRBD1 rests on TCRdb alone, since no DNA is present to check it. Germline loops: CDR1 LGHNA, CDR2 YNFKEQ. The CDR3 is 15 amino acids. CDR3 in amino acids: CASSPRGGQGEKLFF.

V usage is TRBV29-1 and J usage is TRBJ2-3; TCRdb returns TRBD1, unconfirmable since there is no DNA. The CDR3 extends over 15 amino acids. CDR1 SQVTM and CDR2 ANQGSEA come from the germline V gene. CDR3 protein: CSVEGTDSTEDTQYF.

The chain is built from TRBV2 and TRBJ2-2. Per the germline V gene, CDR1 is SNHLY and CDR2 is FYNNEI. The CDR3 totals 14 residues. The CDR3 sequence: CASRSDGYTGELFF.

This chain joins TRBV5-1 and TRBJ2-5; TCRdb indicates TRBD1, and absent DNA this call remains unverified. This CDR3 region has 16 residues. The germline V gene has CDR1 SGHRS and CDR2 YFSETQ. The CDR3 sequence is CASSPQGDRPYETQYF.

The chain joins TRBV20-1 to TRBJ2-1; absent DNA, TCRdb's TRBD2 call cannot be checked. The CDR3 has 15 residues. Per the germline V gene, CDR1 is DFQATT and CDR2 is SNEGSKA (reference sequence). The CDR3 region is CSARAGGPSFSEQFF.

The chain carries TRBV12-3 or TRBV12-4 and TRBJ2-2. The CDR3 covers 13 residues. The CDR3 loop reads CASSFGLGGELFF.

V gene TRBV15 combines with J gene TRBJ1-2; no DNA is available, so the TRBD1 call from TCRdb remains unchecked. This CDR3 is built from 15 residues. The V gene's germline CDR1 is LNHNV and CDR2 YYDKDF (reference sequence). CDR3 in amino acids: CATSRDQTGIYGYTF.

CDR3 sequence reads: CASSLALRKGTEAFF. This chain joins TRBV7-9 and TRBJ1-1. The CDR3 runs to 15 residues. The germline V gene has CDR1 SEHNR and CDR2 FQNEAQ (reference sequence).

V usage is TRBV15 and J usage is TRBJ2-5. This CDR3 is 15 amino acids long. The germline V gene encodes CDR1 LNHNV and CDR2 YYDKDF (reference sequence). CDR3 protein: CATSRGGVFQETQYF.

J is TRBJ2-7 and V is TRBV20-1; TCRdb's D gene call, TRBD1, goes unchecked for lack of DNA. Germline V gives CDR1 DFQATT, CDR2 SNEGSKA (reference sequence). CDR3 size: 14 residues. The CDR3 spells CSTNRDGSLNEQYF.

The chain has TRBV6-5 and TRBJ2-7; TCRdb gives TRBD1 as the D gene, but with no DNA this cannot be confirmed. Germline-derived CDR1 and CDR2 are MNHEY and SVGAGI. The CDR3 totals 15 residues. The CDR3 loop reads CASRLDLTGTYEQYF.

V and J are TRBV7-9 and TRBJ2-3; as DNA is missing, the TRBD1 call by TCRdb cannot be tested. The CDR3 consists of 16 residues. Germline lookup yields CDR1 SEHNR and CDR2 FQNEAQ (reference sequence). The CDR3: CASSSQVGRGTDTQYF.

V and J are TRBV7-9 and TRBJ2-2; TCRdb gives TRBD1 as the D gene, but with no DNA this cannot be confirmed. Germline CDR1 is SEHNR and CDR2 is FQNEAQ (reference sequence). The CDR3 has 13 residues. This CDR3 is CASSPGYTGELFF.

The chain joins TRBV5-6 to TRBJ2-5; checking the TCRdb D call of TRBD1 is not possible without DNA. The germline CDR1 and CDR2 sequences are SGHDT and YYEEEE. The CDR3 spans 15 residues. This CDR3 reads CASSLGTGQQETQYF.

The chain carries TRBV5-1 and TRBJ1-1. There are 13 residues in the CDR3. Germline V gene data show CDR1 as SGHRS and CDR2 as YFSETQ. The CDR3 reads CASSRSPNTEAFF.

The chain employs TRBV10-3 and TRBJ2-3; no DNA is available, so the TRBD1 call from TCRdb remains unchecked. The CDR3 totals 14 residues. Germline lookup yields CDR1 ENHRY and CDR2 SYGVKD. CDR3 loop: CAISEGPGGDTQYF.

The V gene is TRBV5-1, the J gene TRBJ2-3; absent DNA, TCRdb's TRBD1 call cannot be checked. CDR1 is SGHRS and CDR2 is YFSETQ in the germline V gene. The CDR3 has 15 residues. The CDR3 here is CASSLGDGGTDTQYF.

The J gene is TRBJ2-7, the V gene TRBV5-6. The germline V gene encodes CDR1 SGHDT and CDR2 YYEEEE. CDR3 size: 11 residues. This CDR3 is CASSFTSEQYF.

The chain uses TRBV5-1 and TRBJ2-1; TCRdb designates TRBD1, a call that cannot be tested without DNA. This CDR3 is built from 15 residues. Germline V gene lookup returns CDR1 SGHRS and CDR2 YFSETQ. The CDR3 protein is CAISLLGTVYNEQFF.

The chain is built from TRBV20-1 and TRBJ2-3; TCRdb names TRBD2, which stays unverified in the absence of DNA. The CDR3 is 16 residues long. Germline CDR1 and CDR2: DFQATT and SNEGSKA (reference sequence). The CDR3 protein is CSAKQFLAGTADTQYF.

The rearrangement joins TRBV6-2 or TRBV6-3 to TRBJ1-5; TCRdb names TRBD1, which stays unverified in the absence of DNA. This CDR3 is built from 13 residues. CDR1 is MNHEY and CDR2 is SVGEGT in the germline V gene. CDR3 protein: CASSPQGNQPQHF.

The chain has TRBV20-1 and TRBJ2-7. The V gene's germline CDR1 is DFQATT and CDR2 SNEGSKA (reference sequence). The CDR3 spans 16 residues. CDR3 amino acids: CSARVGTLKPSYEQYF.

The chain couples TRBV12-3 or TRBV12-4 to TRBJ1-1. This CDR3 is built from 20 residues. CDR3 sequence reads: CASSLIGDRSLLLSHTEAFF.

The rearrangement uses TRBV5-1 and TRBJ1-1. The CDR3 runs 14 residues. From germline, CDR1 is SGHRS and CDR2 YFSETQ. CDR3 loop: CASTSTQANTEAFF. Together with reference TRBV5-1 and TRBJ1-1, the CDR3 gives the full variable domain: KAGVTQTPRYLIKTRGQQVTLSCSPISGHRSVSWYQQTPGQGLQFLFEYFSETQRNKGNFPGRFSGRQFSNSRSEMNVSTLELGDSALYLCASTSTQANTEAFFGQGTRLTVV.

The chain recombines TRBV12-3 or TRBV12-4 with TRBJ1-2. CDR3 length: 15 amino acids. The CDR3 protein is CASSGRRTVNYGYTF.

This rearrangement joins TRBV11-2 to TRBJ1-1; TCRdb designates TRBD1, a call that cannot be tested without DNA. This CDR3 is built from 15 residues. Germline CDR1 reads SGHAT; CDR2 reads FQNNGV. CDR3 amino acids: CASRPTGALNTEAFF.